The T cell receptor (beta chain) described here comes from a study of CD8+CD57+ T cells in acquired aplastic anemia. Study context: Sorted CD4+ and CD8+ cells gave a mean 3.2 ug DNA, range about 0.2 to 27.4 ug.

Flow cytometry had shown expanded CD8+CD57+ cells in the patients chosen for sequencing. The patients all had a severe acquired aplastic anemia diagnosis. Patients were treatment-naive when blood was sampled. V lost 4 bases to trimming and J lost 4 bases; unmatched junction nucleotides: 6. The CDR3 is made up of 15 amino acids. Germline V gives CDR1 SGHNT, CDR2 YENEEA. Worth noting for this clonotype: Its cognate antigen is unknown.

Genomic DNA templated the TCR beta VDJ and CDR3 profiling. TCRdb recomputed calls from the reads with MiXCR, one row per CDR3 protein. Here the sample spans fewer than 85,000 distinct CDR3 sequences, approximately 70% being singletons. Study-wide results and limits: Approximately 27 CD8+ CDR3 sequences occurred in both the patients and the controls.

The receptor was derived from a human donor with aplastic anemia. Input material: sorted CD4+, CD8+, or CD8+CD57+ T cells (not recorded which) from PBMCs. The chain has TRBV11-3 and TRBJ1-2, with 10 bases matching TRBD1. The CDR3 loop reads CASSSDRGQGYGYTF. The CDR3 DNA follows: TGTGCCAGCAGCTCAGACAGGGGGCAGGGCTATGGCTACACCTTC.